This is a list of T cell receptor beta chains from one sample in a study of blood T cell repertoires in COVID-19. Assay used: immunoSEQ multiplex PCR; TCRdb lists only in-frame clones, some missing. This table holds some 140,000 clones, over 60% found once. The source material was peripheral blood. Every receptor here comes from an elderly man with acute or convalescent COVID-19. CDR3s include the opening cysteine and the closing phenylalanine or tryptophan. A D gene is named only where the DNA matches it firmly. Part of the rows lack a size; the others show once, few, many or a class for expanded clones.

D gene	clone size	V gene	J gene	CDR3 protein	CDR3 DNA
-	-	TRBV6-5	TRBJ2-1	CASRGLAAGNNEQFF	TGTGCCAGCAGAGGGCTAGCAGCCGGGAACAATGAGCAGTTCTTC
-	-	TRBV29-1	TRBJ2-7	CSVEAGGWNEQYF	TGCAGCGTTGAAGCGGGGGGCTGGAACGAGCAGTACTTC
TRBD1	once	TRBV6-2/TRBV6-3	TRBJ1-2	CASSLQGAGYGYTF	TGTGCCAGCAGTCTTCAGGGGGCTGGGTATGGCTACACCTTC
TRBD1	-	TRBV5-6	TRBJ2-2	CASSLSPGTGGFTGELFF	TGTGCCAGCAGCTTGTCTCCCGGGACAGGGGGCTTCACCGGGGAGCTGTTTTTT
-	few	TRBV21-1	TRBJ2-7	CASSKPRGASSYEQYF	TGTGCCAGCAGCAAACCCCGCGGCGCGAGCTCCTACGAGCAGTACTTC
TRBD1	-	TRBV4-1	TRBJ2-1	CASSQVLPGQGNNEQFF	TGCGCCAGCAGCCAAGTATTACCGGGACAGGGGAACAATGAGCAGTTCTTC
-	once	TRBV5-1	TRBJ2-3	CASGGRGTTDTQYF	TGCGCCAGCGGAGGAAGGGGGACCACAGATACGCAGTATTTT
TRBD2	-	TRBV4-3	TRBJ2-3	CASSQGRGGLDTQYF	TGCGCCAGCAGCCAAGGGCGGGGGGGCCTAGATACGCAGTATTTT
-	once	TRBV9	TRBJ1-6	CASSSGQGGSPLHF	TGTGCCAGCAGCTCAGGGCAGGGCGGTTCACCCCTCCACTTT
-	-	TRBV2	TRBJ1-1	CASSELGTLNTEAFF	TGTGCCAGCAGTGAGCTAGGGACACTGAACACTGAAGCTTTCTTT
TRBD1	few	TRBV18	TRBJ1-6	CASSPEPPGQPISPLHF	TGTGCCAGCTCACCTGAACCTCCGGGACAGCCTATTTCACCCCTCCACTTT
-	-	TRBV5-1	TRBJ1-3	CASSWGGSSGNTIYF	TGCGCCAGCAGCTGGGGGGGTTCGTCTGGAAACACCATATATTTT
TRBD1	-	TRBV7-3	TRBJ2-3	CASSSQPGQGTDTQYF	TGTGCCAGCAGCTCTCAACCGGGACAGGGAACAGATACGCAGTATTTT
-	-	TRBV6-2/TRBV6-3	TRBJ2-2	CASSYYRPTGELFF	TGTGCCAGCAGTTATTACAGACCTACCGGGGAGCTGTTTTTT
TRBD2	-	TRBV2	TRBJ2-3	CASSGEGRDTQYF	TGTGCCAGCAGCGGGGAGGGTAGAGATACGCAGTATTTT
TRBD1	-	TRBV30	TRBJ1-6	CARRTGWNSPLHF	TGTGCCCGAAGGACAGGGTGGAATTCACCCCTCCACTTT
-	-	TRBV19	TRBJ1-4	CASSPQEQYYEKLFF	TGTGCCAGTAGTCCCCAGGAACAGTATTATGAAAAACTGTTTTTT
-	few	TRBV2	TRBJ1-3	CASSEQGSGNTIYF	TGTGCCAGCAGTGAGCAGGGCTCTGGAAACACCATATATTTT
-	-	TRBV5-6	TRBJ2-7	CASSLVTGNYEQYF	TGTGCCAGCAGCTTGGTAACAGGGAACTACGAGCAGTACTTC
-	-	TRBV6-6	TRBJ2-7	CASSYPAGGDEQYF	TGTGCCAGCAGTTACCCCGCCGGGGGAGACGAGCAGTACTTC
TRBD2	-	TRBV5-4	TRBJ2-1	CASSSRDYQNEQFF	TGTGCCAGCAGCTCCCGGGACTACCAAAATGAGCAGTTCTTC
-	-	TRBV11-3	TRBJ2-2	CASSARLRTNTGELFF	TGTGCCAGCAGCGCTCGTTTGCGGACGAACACCGGGGAGCTGTTTTTT
TRBD1	-	TRBV19	TRBJ1-1	CASSTQGASWITEAFF	TGTGCCAGTAGTACCCAGGGGGCGAGTTGGATCACTGAAGCTTTCTTT
-	-	TRBV15	TRBJ1-4	CATSRDMGQVREKLFF	TGTGCCACCAGCAGAGATATGGGGCAGGTGCGTGAAAAACTGTTTTTT
-	-	TRBV7-2	TRBJ2-7	CASSLIFGYEQYF	TGTGCCAGCAGCTTAATTTTCGGCTACGAGCAGTACTTC
TRBD1	medium-sized	TRBV7-2	TRBJ1-1	CASSLVTGVVSTEAFF	TGTGCCAGCAGCTTAGTAACAGGGGTAGTTTCCACTGAAGCTTTCTTT
TRBD1	-	TRBV6-5	TRBJ1-5	CASTPRQGVSQPQHF	TGTGCCAGCACCCCGCGGCAGGGGGTCAGTCAGCCCCAGCATTTT
-	once	TRBV4-3	TRBJ1-4	CASSQARTRDEKLFF	TGCGCCAGCAGCCAAGCACGGACCAGGGATGAAAAACTGTTTTTT
-	-	TRBV7-9	TRBJ2-7	CASSSNLLYEQYF	TGTGCCAGCAGCTCTAACTTACTATACGAGCAGTACTTC
TRBD2	-	TRBV29-1	TRBJ2-7	CSVVTLASGGEQYF	TGCAGCGTTGTAACGCTGGCTAGCGGGGGCGAGCAGTACTTC
TRBD1	-	TRBV19	TRBJ1-5	CASTPERGLNQPQHF	TGTGCCAGTACCCCGGAGAGGGGGCTGAATCAGCCCCAGCATTTT
TRBD1	-	TRBV5-1	TRBJ2-5	CASSETGVAETQYF	TGCGCCAGCAGCGAGACAGGGGTCGCGGAGACCCAGTACTTC